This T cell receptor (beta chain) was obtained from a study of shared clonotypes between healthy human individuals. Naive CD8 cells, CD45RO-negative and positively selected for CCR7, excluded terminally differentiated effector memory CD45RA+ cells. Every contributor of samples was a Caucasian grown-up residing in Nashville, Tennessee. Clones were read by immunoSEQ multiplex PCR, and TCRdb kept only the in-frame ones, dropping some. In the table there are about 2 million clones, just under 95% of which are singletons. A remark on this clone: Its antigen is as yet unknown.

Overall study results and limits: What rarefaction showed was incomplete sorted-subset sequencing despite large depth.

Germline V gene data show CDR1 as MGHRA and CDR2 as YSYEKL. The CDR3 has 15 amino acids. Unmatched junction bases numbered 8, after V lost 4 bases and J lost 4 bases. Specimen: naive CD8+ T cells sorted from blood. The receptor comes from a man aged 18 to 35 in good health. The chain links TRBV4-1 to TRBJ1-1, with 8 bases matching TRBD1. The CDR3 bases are TGCGCCAGCAGCCTATCGCAGGGGGCTACCACTGAAGCTTTCTTT. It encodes CASSLSQGATTEAFF.